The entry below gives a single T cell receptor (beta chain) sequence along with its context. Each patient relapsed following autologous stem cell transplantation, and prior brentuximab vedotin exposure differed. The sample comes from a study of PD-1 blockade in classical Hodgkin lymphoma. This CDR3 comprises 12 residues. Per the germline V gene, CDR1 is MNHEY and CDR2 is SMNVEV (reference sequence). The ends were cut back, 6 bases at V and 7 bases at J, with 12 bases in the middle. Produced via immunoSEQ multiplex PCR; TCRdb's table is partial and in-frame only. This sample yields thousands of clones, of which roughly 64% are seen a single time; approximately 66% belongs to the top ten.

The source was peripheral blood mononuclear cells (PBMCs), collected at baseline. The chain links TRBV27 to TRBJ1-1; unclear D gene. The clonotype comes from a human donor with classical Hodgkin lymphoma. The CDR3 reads CASSPRYNEAFF. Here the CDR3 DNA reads TGTGCCAGCAGCCCCCGGTACAATGAAGCTTTCTTT.